A few counts support the clone carrying this T cell receptor beta chain. Antigen specificity is unknown. CDR3 length: 13 residues. Germline V gene lookup returns CDR1 LNHDA and CDR2 SQIVND (reference sequence). V was trimmed by 5 bases and J by 0 bases, leaving 7 bases between them. This record comes from a study of radiation and T cells in renal cell carcinoma. Study observations and caveats: No pretreatment tumor biopsies were available for baseline clonotypes.

Sequencing was performed with immunoSEQ multiplex PCR; in TCRdb, only in-frame clones are kept and a portion is missing. Of roughly 150,000 clones in the sample, 88% were seen once. Time point denoted: baseline pretreatment blood. The treatment is: 15 Gy SBRT to primary tumor, nephrectomy 4 weeks later. Clear cell pathology was present in this patient's renal cell carcinoma. Sequenced material: blood, taken from a patient whose treatment included radiotherapy and nephrectomy. The genes are TRBV19 and TRBJ1-1; D is ambiguous. This receptor was taken from a woman aged 70 to 79 with renal cell carcinoma. CDR3 DNA: TGTGCCAGTAGTGAAGGGATGAACACTGAAGCTTTCTTT. It codes for CASSEGMNTEAFF. Full variable domain (remainder filled in from reference TRBV19 and TRBJ1-1): DGGITQSPKYLFRKEGQNVTLSCEQNLNHDAMYWYRQDPGQGLRLIYYSQIVNDFQKGDIAEGYSVSREKKESFPLTVTSAQKNPTAFYLCASSEGMNTEAFFGQGTRLTVV.